The clone carrying this TCR beta chain was picked up many times. Its antigen is as yet unknown. The method for making cDNA was 5'RACE, and it used 10-nucleotide random UMIs. Per sequencing run, 15-18 subjects together gave over 190 million TCR-beta sequences. MiXCR was run by TCRdb on the 5' RACE reads, yielding one entry per CDR3 protein. Among 60,000 to 85,000 distinct CDR3 sequences listed, 4.8% were seen once. V lost 2 bases and J lost 8, with 13 bases in between. Per the germline V gene, CDR1 is MNHNY and CDR2 is SVGAGI (reference sequence). The CDR3 totals 14 residues. This sample is part of a study of neurological immune-mediated disorders. The study, taken as a whole, reports: None of the CDR3 amino acid sequences found in expanded clones was shared across subjects. This suggests that the TCR-beta repertoires were private in all groups.

The origin of this receptor is a woman aged 70-85 years with multiple sclerosis. The sequenced sample consisted of PBMCs. This chain joins TRBV6-6 and TRBJ2-1, with D tentatively TRBD1 or TRBD2 (5 bases each). The CDR3 coding sequence is TGTGCCAGCAGTTACGGGACCCTGTACCATGAGCAGTTCTTC. Translation: CASSYGTLYHEQFF.